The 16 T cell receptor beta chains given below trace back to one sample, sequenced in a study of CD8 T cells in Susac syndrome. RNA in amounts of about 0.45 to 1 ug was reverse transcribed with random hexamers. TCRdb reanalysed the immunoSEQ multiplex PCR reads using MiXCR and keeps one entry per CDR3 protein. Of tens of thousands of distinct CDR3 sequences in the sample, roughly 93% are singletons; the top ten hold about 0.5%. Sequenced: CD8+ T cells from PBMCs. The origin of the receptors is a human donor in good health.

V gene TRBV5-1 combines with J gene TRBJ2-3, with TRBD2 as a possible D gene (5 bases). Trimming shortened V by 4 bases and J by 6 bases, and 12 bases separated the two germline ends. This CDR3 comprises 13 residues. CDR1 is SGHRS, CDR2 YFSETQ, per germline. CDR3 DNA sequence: TGCGCCAGCAGCATAGCTAGCCCCGATACGCAGTATTTT. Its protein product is CASSIASPDTQYF. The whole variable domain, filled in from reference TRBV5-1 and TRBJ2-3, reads KAGVTQTPRYLIKTRGQQVTLSCSPISGHRSVSWYQQTPGQGLQFLFEYFSETQRNKGNFPGRFSGRQFSNSRSEMNVSTLELGDSALYLCASSIASPDTQYFGPGTRLTVL.

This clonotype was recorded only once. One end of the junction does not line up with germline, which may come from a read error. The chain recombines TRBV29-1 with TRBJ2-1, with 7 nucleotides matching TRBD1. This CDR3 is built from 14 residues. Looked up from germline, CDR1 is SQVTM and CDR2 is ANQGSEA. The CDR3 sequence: CRVEDDSGGDEQFF. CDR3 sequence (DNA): TGCAGAGTTGAAGATGATTCAGGGGGAGATGAGCAGTTCTTC.

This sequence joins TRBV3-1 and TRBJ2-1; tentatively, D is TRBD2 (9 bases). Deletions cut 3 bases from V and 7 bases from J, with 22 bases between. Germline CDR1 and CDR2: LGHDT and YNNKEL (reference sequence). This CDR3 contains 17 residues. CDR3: CASSHRGREGLRNEQFF. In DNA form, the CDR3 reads TGTGCCAGCAGCCACAGGGGGCGGGAGGGCCTAAGGAATGAGCAGTTCTTC.

The CDR3 sequence: CASSFPLGQLRETQYF. The CDR3 coding sequence is TGTGCCAGCAGCTTCCCTCTGGGACAGCTAAGGGAGACCCAGTACTTC. The chain uses TRBV7-9 and TRBJ2-5, with TRBD1 identical over 7 bases. This CDR3 comprises 16 residues. V dropped 3 bases and J dropped 5; count of bases not matched to a gene: 12. The germline gives CDR1 SEHNR, CDR2 FQNEAQ (reference sequence).

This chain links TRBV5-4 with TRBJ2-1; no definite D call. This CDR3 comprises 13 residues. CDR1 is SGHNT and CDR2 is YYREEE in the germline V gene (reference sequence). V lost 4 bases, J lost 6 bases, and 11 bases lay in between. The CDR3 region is CASSRSWGNEQFF. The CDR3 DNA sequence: TGTGCCAGCAGCCGATCCTGGGGCAATGAGCAGTTCTTC.

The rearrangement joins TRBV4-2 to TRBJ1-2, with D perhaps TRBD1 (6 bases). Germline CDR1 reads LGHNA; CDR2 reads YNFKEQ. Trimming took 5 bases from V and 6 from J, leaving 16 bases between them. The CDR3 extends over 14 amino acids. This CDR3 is CASSKGGGQHGYTF. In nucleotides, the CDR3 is TGTGCCAGCAGCAAAGGGGGAGGGCAGCATGGCTACACCTTC.

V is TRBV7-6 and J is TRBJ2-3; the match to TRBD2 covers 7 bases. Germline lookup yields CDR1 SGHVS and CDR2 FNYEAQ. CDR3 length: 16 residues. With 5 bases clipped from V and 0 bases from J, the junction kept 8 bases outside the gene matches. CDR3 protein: CASSVRDYSSTDTQYF. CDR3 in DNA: TGTGCCAGCAGCGTACGGGACTATTCTAGCACAGATACGCAGTATTTT.

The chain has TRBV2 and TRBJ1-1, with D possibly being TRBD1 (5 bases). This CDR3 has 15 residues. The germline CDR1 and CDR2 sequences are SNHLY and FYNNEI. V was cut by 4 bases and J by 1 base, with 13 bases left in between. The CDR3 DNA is TGTGCCAGCAGTGCCTGGAAAGACAGGAACACTGAAGCTTTCTTT. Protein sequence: CASSAWKDRNTEAFF.

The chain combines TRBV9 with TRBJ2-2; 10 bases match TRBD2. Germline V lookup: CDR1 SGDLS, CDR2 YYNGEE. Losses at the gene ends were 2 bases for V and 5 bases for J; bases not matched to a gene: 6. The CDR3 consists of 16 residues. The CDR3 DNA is TGTGCCAGCAGCGTTTTTGAGCGGGAGGGGACCGGGGAGCTGTTTTTT. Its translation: CASSVFEREGTGELFF.

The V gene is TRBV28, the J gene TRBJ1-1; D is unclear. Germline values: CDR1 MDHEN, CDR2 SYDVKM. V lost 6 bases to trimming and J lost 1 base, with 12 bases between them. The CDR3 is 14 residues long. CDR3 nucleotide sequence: TGTGCCAGCAGGGCCGCCCGACAGAACACTGAAGCTTTCTTT. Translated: CASRAARQNTEAFF.

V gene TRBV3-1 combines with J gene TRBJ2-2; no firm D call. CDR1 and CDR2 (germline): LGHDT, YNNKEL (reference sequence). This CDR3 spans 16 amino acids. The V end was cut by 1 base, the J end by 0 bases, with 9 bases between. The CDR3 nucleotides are TGTGCCAGCAGCCAAGCGAGGAGAGCGAACACCGGGGAGCTGTTTTTT. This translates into CASSQARRANTGELFF.

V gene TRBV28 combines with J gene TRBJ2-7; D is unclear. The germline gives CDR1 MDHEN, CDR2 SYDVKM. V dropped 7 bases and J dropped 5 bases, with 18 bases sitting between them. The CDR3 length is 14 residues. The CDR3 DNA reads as TGTGCCAGCACCTCCGGAAACAGTCGGCACGAGCAGTACTTC. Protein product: CASTSGNSRHEQYF.

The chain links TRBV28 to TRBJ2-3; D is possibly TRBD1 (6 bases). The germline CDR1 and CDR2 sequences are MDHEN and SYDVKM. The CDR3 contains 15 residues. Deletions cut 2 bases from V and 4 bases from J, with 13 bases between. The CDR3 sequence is CASSLRDINPDTQYF. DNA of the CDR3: TGTGCCAGCAGTTTAAGGGACATCAATCCAGATACGCAGTATTTT.

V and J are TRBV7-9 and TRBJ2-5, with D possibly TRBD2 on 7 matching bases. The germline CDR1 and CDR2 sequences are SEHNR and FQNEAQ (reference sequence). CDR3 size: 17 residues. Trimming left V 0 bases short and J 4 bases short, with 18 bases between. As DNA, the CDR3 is TGTGCCAGCAGCTTAGCGCTGGGGGGGCTGGTCGGAGAGACCCAGTACTTC. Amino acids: CASSLALGGLVGETQYF.

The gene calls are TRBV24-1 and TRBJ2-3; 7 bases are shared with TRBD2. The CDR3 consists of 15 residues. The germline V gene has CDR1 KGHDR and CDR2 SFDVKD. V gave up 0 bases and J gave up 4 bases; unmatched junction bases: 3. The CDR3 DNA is TGTGCCACCAGTGATTTGGAGGGAGGGCCAGATACGCAGTATTTT. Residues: CATSDLEGGPDTQYF.

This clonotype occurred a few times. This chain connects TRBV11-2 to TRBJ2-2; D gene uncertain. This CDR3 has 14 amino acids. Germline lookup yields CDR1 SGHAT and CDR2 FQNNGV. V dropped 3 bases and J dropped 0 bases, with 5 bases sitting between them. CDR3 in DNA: TGTGCCAGCAGCTTCAGCTCGAACACCGGGGAGCTGTTTTTT. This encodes CASSFSSNTGELFF.